The 18 T cell receptor beta chains given below trace back to one sample, sequenced in a study of blood T cell repertoires in COVID-19. Clones were sequenced by immunoSEQ multiplex PCR, and TCRdb holds only the in-frame ones, with some missing. This sample carries fewer than 15,000 clones, around 87% of them seen once, and the ten largest clones take 20%. The sequencing sample was made of peripheral blood. Receptor source: a human donor with active COVID-19. The donor label of this sample is uncertain.

The chain recombines TRBV5-6 with TRBJ2-3, with 9 bases identical to TRBD2. V lost 5 bases and J lost 4; bases outside the gene matches: 8. The CDR3 contains 15 residues. Germline V gene data show CDR1 as SGHDT and CDR2 as YYEEEE. The CDR3: CASRLAGALPDTQYF. The CDR3 region has the DNA TGTGCCAGCAGGTTAGCGGGGGCCTTACCAGATACGCAGTATTTT. The variable domain in full, completed from reference TRBV5-6 and TRBJ2-3, reads DAGVTQSPTHLIKTRGQQVTLRCSPKSGHDTVSWYQQALGQGPQFIFQYYEEEERQRGNFPDRFSGHQFPNYSSELNVNALLLGDSALYLCASRLAGALPDTQYFGPGTRLTVL.

This clone was observed a handful of times. The DNA for the CDR3 is TGTGCCAGCAGTGAATCAGGGCTCCTTCGTCAGCCCCAGCATTTT. It codes for CASSESGLLRQPQHF. This chain joins TRBV6-1 and TRBJ1-5; possibly TRBD1 for D (5 bases). The V end was cut by 2 bases, the J end by 6 bases, with 14 bases between. In germline, CDR1 is MNHNS, CDR2 SASEGT. CDR3 size: 15 residues.

This chain links TRBV9 with TRBJ2-3, with D perhaps TRBD2 (5 bases). This CDR3 is 15 amino acids long. V lost 3 bases and J lost 5, with 16 bases in between. Per the germline V gene, CDR1 is SGDLS and CDR2 is YYNGEE. The chain's CDR3 is CASSAQIGGLDTQYF. In nucleotides, the CDR3 is TGTGCCAGCAGCGCTCAAATAGGAGGTTTAGATACGCAGTATTTT.

The CDR3: CASSLKGQYTEAFF. As DNA, the CDR3 is TGTGCCAGCAGCTTAAAAGGACAGTACACTGAAGCTTTCTTT. The chain has TRBV7-2 and TRBJ1-1; TRBD1 is a possible D gene (6 bases). Looked up from germline, CDR1 is SGHTA and CDR2 is FQGNSA. V was clipped by 2 bases and J by 3 bases, with 10 bases between them. This CDR3 spans 14 amino acids.

The chain links TRBV11-1 to TRBJ2-7; 8 nucleotides align to TRBD1. The CDR3 totals 15 residues. With V trimmed by 4 bases and J by 4 bases, 9 bases remained unmatched. Looked up from germline, CDR1 is SGHAT and CDR2 is FQDESV (reference sequence). CDR3 DNA sequence: TGTGCCAGCAGCTGGGGTGCAGGGGGCGCTTACGAGCAGTACTTC. It is translated as CASSWGAGGAYEQYF.

This clone was seen a single time. The CDR3 sequence is CASSQDLGEAGAFF. CDR3 nucleotides: TGTGCCAGCAGCCAAGATCTCGGGGAGGCGGGAGCTTTCTTT. The gene calls are TRBV3-1 (or the pseudogene TRBV3-2) and TRBJ1-1; no firm D call. From germline, CDR1 is LGHDT and CDR2 YNNKEL (reference sequence). The CDR3 sequence is 14 residues long. Trimming left V 0 bases short and J 10 bases short, with 15 bases between.

The chain employs TRBV6-2 or TRBV6-3 and TRBJ2-5; 7 bases agree with TRBD1. CDR3 length: 15 amino acids. The V gene end was trimmed by 6 bases and the J gene end by 4 bases; junction bases not matched to a gene: 11. Germline lookup yields CDR1 MNHEY and CDR2 SVGEGT. The CDR3 reads CASSFLRGQRETQYF. The CDR3 DNA reads TGTGCCAGCAGCTTCCTGAGGGGACAGAGAGAGACCCAGTACTTC.

The chain uses TRBV27 and TRBJ2-2; maybe TRBD1 (6 bases). V dropped 4 bases and J dropped 5 bases, with 14 bases sitting between them. The CDR3 runs to 15 residues. Per the germline V gene, CDR1 is MNHEY and CDR2 is SMNVEV (reference sequence). CDR3 bases: TGTGCCAGCAGTTCACCACTCAGGGGTACCGGGGAGCTGTTTTTT. Translation: CASSSPLRGTGELFF.

About this clone: Other DNA sequences in the sample encode the same CDR3. The chain is built from TRBV7-2 and TRBJ2-5, with 7 bases matching TRBD2. The CDR3 sequence is 14 residues long. Germline assignment: CDR1 SGHTA and CDR2 FQGNSA. With V trimmed by 5 bases and J by 5 bases, 8 bases remained unmatched. CDR3 sequence: CASSPRSGKETQYF. CDR3 bases: TGTGCCAGCAGCCCTCGCAGCGGGAAGGAGACCCAGTACTTC.

This sequence joins TRBV15 and TRBJ2-3, with a possible D match to TRBD2 (7 bases). V lost 1 base to trimming and J lost 1 base, with 9 bases between them. CDR1 LNHNV and CDR2 YYDKDF come from the germline V gene (reference sequence). There are 15 residues in the CDR3. The CDR3 nucleotides read TGTGCCACCAGCAGAGGAGGGGGGGGCACAGATACGCAGTATTTT. It translates to CATSRGGGGTDTQYF.

This rearrangement joins TRBV9 to TRBJ2-3; D ambiguous. Germline V gene lookup returns CDR1 SGDLS and CDR2 YYNGEE. The CDR3 is 15 amino acids. The V gene lost 2 bases and the J gene lost 1 base, with 11 bases spanning the gap. The CDR3 coding sequence is TGTGCCAGCAGCGTTGAGCATTCTCGCACAGATACGCAGTATTTT. This codes for CASSVEHSRTDTQYF. Using reference TRBV9 and TRBJ2-3 for the parts outside the CDR3, the full variable domain is DSGVTQTPKHLITATGQRVTLRCSPRSGDLSVYWYQQSLDQGLQFLIQYYNGEERAKGNILERFSAQQFPDLHSELNLSSLELGDSALYFCASSVEHSRTDTQYFGPGTRLTVL.

The chain has TRBV12-3 or TRBV12-4 and TRBJ2-3; no clear D. CDR3 length equals 13 residues. Between the trimmed V and J ends, which lost 3 bases and 2 bases, there was a span of 6 bases. CDR3 in DNA: TGTGCCAGCAGTTTCATAGACACAGATACGCAGTATTTT. Its translation is CASSFIDTDTQYF.

The V call is TRBV7-9, the J call TRBJ2-1, with 9 bases that match TRBD1. This CDR3 has 17 residues. Unmatched junction bases numbered 16, after V lost 5 bases and J lost 8 bases. CDR1 is SEHNR, CDR2 FQNEAQ, per germline (reference sequence). The CDR3 coding sequence is TGTGCCAGCAGCCCCCGGGAACGGGACAGGGTAGCGGATGAGCAGTTCTTC. It is translated as CASSPRERDRVADEQFF.

The V and J genes are TRBV12-3 or TRBV12-4 and TRBJ1-3; D unclear. There are 11 residues in the CDR3. V lost 6 bases, J lost 4 bases, and 4 bases lay in between. The CDR3 region has the DNA TGTGCCAGCAGCCCGGGAAACACCATATATTTT. This codes for CASSPGNTIYF.

This chain links TRBV7-9 with TRBJ2-5; a possible D gene is TRBD2 (5 bases). CDR1 and CDR2 from the germline V gene are SEHNR and FQNEAQ (reference sequence). The CDR3 sequence is 14 residues long. V dropped 1 base and J dropped 5 bases, with 11 bases sitting between them. The CDR3 loop is CASSLGRGGETQYF. CDR3 sequence (DNA): TGTGCCAGCAGCTTAGGACGGGGTGGGGAGACCCAGTACTTC.

The chain links TRBV28 to TRBJ2-4; TRBD2 matches at 10 bases. Germline V CDR1 and CDR2: MDHEN, SYDVKM. V lost 1 base, J lost 1 base, and 1 base stayed unmatched. The length of the CDR3 is 16 residues. CDR3 amino acids: CASSLSLAGAKNIQYF. CDR3 coding DNA: TGTGCCAGCAGTTTATCACTAGCGGGGGCCAAAAACATTCAGTACTTC.

The chain has TRBV12-3 or TRBV12-4 and TRBJ1-4; D gene uncertain. The CDR3 length is 12 residues. V lost 2 bases to trimming and J lost 7 bases, with 5 bases between them. CDR3 in amino acids: CASSLSGEKLFF. CDR3 bases: TGTGCCAGCAGTTTATCGGGTGAAAAACTGTTTTTT.

This chain connects TRBV28 to TRBJ1-4; the D is unclear. The germline CDR1 and CDR2 sequences are MDHEN and SYDVKM. CDR3 length: 14 amino acids. Trimming took off 6 bases at V and 10 bases at J, with 18 bases between the two ends. The CDR3: CASSVGLDLGKLFF. The CDR3 region has the DNA TGTGCCAGCAGCGTGGGTCTCGACTTGGGAAAACTGTTTTTT.